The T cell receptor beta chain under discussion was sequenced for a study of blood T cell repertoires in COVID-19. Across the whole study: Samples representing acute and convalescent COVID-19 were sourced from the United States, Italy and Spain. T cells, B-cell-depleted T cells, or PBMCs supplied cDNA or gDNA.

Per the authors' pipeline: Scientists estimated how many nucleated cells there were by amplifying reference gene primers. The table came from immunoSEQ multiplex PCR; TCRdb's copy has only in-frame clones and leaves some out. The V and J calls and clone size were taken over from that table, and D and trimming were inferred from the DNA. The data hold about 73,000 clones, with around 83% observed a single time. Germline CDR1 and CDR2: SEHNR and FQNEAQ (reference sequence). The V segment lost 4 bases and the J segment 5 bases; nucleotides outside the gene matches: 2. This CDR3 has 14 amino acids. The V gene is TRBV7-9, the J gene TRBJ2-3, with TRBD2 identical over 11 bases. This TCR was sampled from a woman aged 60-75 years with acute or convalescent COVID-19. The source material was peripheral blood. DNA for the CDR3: TGTGCCAGCAGCTCCGGACTAGCGGGAGATACGCAGTATTTT. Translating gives CASSSGLAGDTQYF.